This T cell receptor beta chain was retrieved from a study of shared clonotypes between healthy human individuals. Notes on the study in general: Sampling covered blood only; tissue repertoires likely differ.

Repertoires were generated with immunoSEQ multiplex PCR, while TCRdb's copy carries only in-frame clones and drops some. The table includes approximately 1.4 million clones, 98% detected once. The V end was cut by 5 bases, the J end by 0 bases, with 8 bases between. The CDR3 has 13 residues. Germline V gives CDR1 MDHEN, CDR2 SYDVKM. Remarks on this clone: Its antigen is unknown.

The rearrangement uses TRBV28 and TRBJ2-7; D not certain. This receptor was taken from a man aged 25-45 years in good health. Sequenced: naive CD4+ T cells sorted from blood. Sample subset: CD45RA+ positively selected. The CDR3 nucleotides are TGTGCCAGCAGTGAACAGATCTCCTACGAGCAGTACTTC. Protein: CASSEQISYEQYF.